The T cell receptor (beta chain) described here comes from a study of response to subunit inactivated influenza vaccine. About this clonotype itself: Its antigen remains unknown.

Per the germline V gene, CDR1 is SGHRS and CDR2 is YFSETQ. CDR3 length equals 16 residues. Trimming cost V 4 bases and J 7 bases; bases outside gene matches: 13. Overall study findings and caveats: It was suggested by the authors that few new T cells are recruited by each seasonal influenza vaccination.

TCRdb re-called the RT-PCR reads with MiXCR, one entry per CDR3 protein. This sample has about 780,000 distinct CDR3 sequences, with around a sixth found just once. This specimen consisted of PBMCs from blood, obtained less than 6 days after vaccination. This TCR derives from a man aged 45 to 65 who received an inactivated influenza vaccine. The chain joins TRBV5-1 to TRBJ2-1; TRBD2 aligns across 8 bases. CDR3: CASSQAPGLDSNEQFF. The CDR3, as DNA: TGCGCCAGCAGCCAAGCTCCGGGACTAGATAGTAATGAGCAGTTCTTC.